This T cell receptor beta chain came from a study of blood T cell repertoires in COVID-19. Study-wide background: COVID-19 samples from acute and convalescent phases originated in the United States, Italy and Spain.

The CDR3 consists of 15 residues. V was clipped by 2 bases and J by 3 bases; unmatched bases: 4. Looked up from germline, CDR1 is SEHNR and CDR2 is FQNEAQ (reference sequence). Sequencing was performed with immunoSEQ multiplex PCR; in TCRdb, only in-frame clones are kept and a portion is missing. The sample has 70,000 to 85,000 clones, approximately 82% seen once. The TCR originated in a man aged 55 to 70 with acute or convalescent COVID-19. The sequencing input was peripheral blood. This chain links TRBV7-9 with TRBJ2-3; 8 nucleotides match TRBD2. For the CDR3, the DNA is TGTGCCAGCAGCTTAAATAGCGGGGCTACAGATACGCAGTATTTT. This sequence encodes CASSLNSGATDTQYF.